This T cell receptor beta chain originates from a study of blood T cell repertoires in COVID-19. Study information: Samples came from the United States, Italy and Spain, spanning acute and convalescent COVID-19. Nucleic acid was either cDNA or gDNA, and it came from T cells, B-cell-depleted T cells, or PBMCs.

Authors' data handling: Estimation of nucleated cell counts relied on the amplification of reference gene primers. TCRdb keeps only in-frame clones here, not all; method: immunoSEQ multiplex PCR. V, J and clone size are taken as reported in that table, and D and trimming were inferred from the DNA itself. This table has about 200,000 clones, approximately 87% appearing once. Remarks on this clone: Sequence at one end of the junction differs from germline and may be a read error.

This CDR3 is built from 12 residues. Germline V gives CDR1 MDHEN, CDR2 SYDVKM. This TCR was sampled from an older woman with acute or convalescent COVID-19. Sequencing was done on a sample of peripheral blood. The chain has TRBV28 and TRBJ1-1, with TRBD1 identical over 12 bases. CDR3 sequence (DNA): TGTGCCAGCAGTTTTGGGACAGGGGGCCTGCGGTTT. Its protein product is CASSFGTGGLRF. Using reference TRBV28 and TRBJ1-1 for the parts outside the CDR3, the full variable domain is DVKVTQSSRYLVKRTGEKVFLECVQDMDHENMFWYRQDPGLGLRLIYFSYDVKMKEKGDIPEGYSVSREKKERFSLILESASTNQTSMYLCASSFGTGGLRFGQGTRLTVV.